The 17 T cell receptor beta chains reported below all come from one sample, sequenced in a study of Graves' ophthalmopathy and Graves' hyperthyroidism. Amplified TCR beta CDR3 regions were obtained using RNA transcripts as template. RT-PCR with HTBI primers came first, then second-round multiplex PCR. One entry per CDR3 protein, called by TCRdb with MiXCR from the multiplex PCR reads. This sample carries about 740,000 distinct CDR3 sequences, roughly two fifths of them seen once, and the ten largest clones take approximately 46%. Sequences were obtained from peripheral blood. These receptors were collected from an adult man with Graves' ophthalmopathy.

This clonotype occurred a few times. This chain links TRBV12-3 or TRBV12-4 with TRBJ2-7; 10 bases fit TRBD1. The ends lost 5 bases at V and 1 base at J; junction bases unmatched: 8. The length of the CDR3 is 16 residues. The CDR3, as DNA: TGTGCCAGCAGTGCCACGGGGACAGGGGTATCCTACGAGCAGTACTTC. It encodes CASSATGTGVSYEQYF.

V and J are TRBV28 and TRBJ1-2; D remains unclear. The V end was cut by 6 bases, the J end by 4 bases, with 12 bases between. This CDR3 has 13 residues. CDR1 is MDHEN, CDR2 SYDVKM, per germline. The CDR3 sequence is CASRPGITYGYTF. The CDR3 DNA sequence: TGTGCCAGCAGGCCGGGAATTACCTATGGCTACACCTTC.

This rearrangement joins TRBV25-1 to TRBJ1-6; 8 bases align to TRBD1. V lost 8 bases and J lost 8; bases outside the gene matches: 8. Germline V gives CDR1 MGHDK, CDR2 SYGVNS. The CDR3 covers 14 residues. The DNA of the CDR3 is TGTGCCAGCGGCACAGGGGGAAGGGATTCACCCCTCCACTTT. Its translation is CASGTGGRDSPLHF.

The rearrangement uses TRBV24-1 and TRBJ2-7; D is unresolved. The CDR3 is made up of 11 amino acids. Trimming removed 7 bases at V and 5 bases at J, with 8 bases between. Germline CDR1 reads KGHDR; CDR2 reads SFDVKD. DNA of the CDR3: TGTGCCACCAGCCCCCGGAACGAGCAGTACTTC. Protein: CATSPRNEQYF.

The chain carries TRBV12-3 or TRBV12-4 and TRBJ1-3; no reliable D call. Trimming left V 2 bases short and J 6 bases short, with 2 bases between. The CDR3 spans 11 residues. The CDR3 region is CASSLQNTIYF. For the CDR3, the DNA is TGTGCCAGCAGTTTACAAAACACCATATATTTT.

This clonotype was detected many times. The chain recombines TRBV6-6 with TRBJ1-4; D perhaps matches TRBD1 (5 bases). Germline V gene data show CDR1 as MNHNY and CDR2 as SVGAGI (reference sequence). V lost 6 bases and J lost 5, with 10 bases in between. The CDR3 extends over 13 amino acids. CDR3 bases: TGTGCCAGCAGCGCAGGGATAAATGAAAAACTGTTTTTT. It is translated as CASSAGINEKLFF.

The gene calls are TRBV7-9 and TRBJ1-1, with 9 bases identical to TRBD1. In germline, CDR1 is SEHNR, CDR2 FQNEAQ (reference sequence). There are 15 residues in the CDR3. V trimming: 5 bases; J trimming: 3 bases; junction bases outside the gene matches: 7. The CDR3 coding sequence is TGTGCCAGCAGCAGGGGGGGACAGGGAGACACTGAAGCTTTCTTT. Translation gives CASSRGGQGDTEAFF.

Turning to this clonotype: A junction end diverges from the germline sequence, so it may reflect a read error. This sequence joins TRBV10-3 and TRBJ1-2; D is perhaps TRBD1 (6 bases). Per the germline V gene, CDR1 is ENHRY and CDR2 is SYGVKD. CDR3 length equals 13 residues. The CDR3: CASSQSGVYGYTF. The DNA for the CDR3 is TGTGCCAGCAGTCAATCAGGGGTCTATGGCTACACCTTC.

This chain links TRBV7-8 with TRBJ1-2; D is ambiguous. V shed 4 bases and J shed 7 bases, with 13 bases lying between them. Germline V gene sequence: CDR1 SGHVS, CDR2 FQNEAQ. The CDR3 is 13 residues long. CDR3 coding DNA: TGTGCCAGCAGCTCCAGGACCCTCTTTGGCTACACCTTC. This translates into CASSSRTLFGYTF.

This clonotype was detected only a few times. The chain joins TRBV20-1 to TRBJ1-3; D is uncertain. Germline V gene data show CDR1 as DFQATT and CDR2 as SNEGSKA (reference sequence). V dropped 5 bases and J dropped 7 bases, with 24 bases sitting between them. This CDR3 is built from 16 residues. The CDR3 is CSAEAAPPVLGNTIYF. The CDR3 bases are TGCAGTGCTGAGGCAGCCCCTCCTGTTCTAGGTAACACCATATATTTT.

Many counts were recorded for this clonotype. The gene calls are TRBV25-1 and TRBJ2-5, with D maybe TRBD1 (7 bases). CDR1 is MGHDK, CDR2 SYGVNS, per germline. Trimming pared 5 bases from V and 4 bases from J, leaving 17 bases between. This CDR3 is built from 15 residues. The CDR3 DNA sequence: TGTGCCAGCAGTAGATCAGGGGGGTGGCGAGAGACCCAGTACTTC. This sequence encodes CASSRSGGWRETQYF.

CDR3 in DNA: TGTGCCAGCAGTGGGTTACACAGGGACGGGGCCAACGTCCTGACTTTC. It specifies CASSGLHRDGANVLTF. The chain couples TRBV15 to TRBJ2-6, with a possible D match to TRBD1 (6 bases). This CDR3 has 16 residues. The V and J ends lost 10 bases and 4 bases respectively, with 20 bases between them. Germline V gene lookup returns CDR1 LNHNV and CDR2 YYDKDF (reference sequence).

V usage is TRBV19 and J usage is TRBJ1-5; D is uncertain. Germline lookup yields CDR1 LNHDA and CDR2 SQIVND (reference sequence). The ends were cut back, 9 bases at V and 7 bases at J, with 13 bases in the middle. CDR3 length: 12 residues. Here the CDR3 reads CASSFGLQPQHF. The CDR3 nucleotides are TGTGCCAGCAGCTTCGGGCTACAGCCCCAGCATTTT.

The chain links TRBV25-1 to TRBJ2-7; D may match TRBD1 or TRBD2 (5 bases each). V was shortened by 7 bases and J by 6 bases, with 16 bases between the two germline ends. Germline CDR1 and CDR2: MGHDK and SYGVNS. The CDR3 loop spans 13 amino acids. The CDR3: CASTGLRESEQYF. The CDR3 DNA follows: TGTGCCAGCACCGGACTCAGGGAATCCGAGCAGTACTTC.

The CDR3 DNA reads TGTGCTAGAAGTCGCCGTGACGGGACTAGCGGGCTACGCACAGATACGCAGTATTTT. It encodes CARSRRDGTSGLRTDTQYF. This chain links TRBV11-2 with TRBJ2-3, with 12 bases that match TRBD2. The germline gives CDR1 SGHAT, CDR2 FQNNGV. This CDR3 is 19 amino acids long.

The genes are TRBV7-9 and TRBJ1-2; D unresolved. The CDR3 has 15 amino acids. With 3 bases removed from V and 0 bases from J, the gap between germline ends came to 11 bases. CDR1 and CDR2 (germline): SEHNR, FQNEAQ (reference sequence). The DNA for the CDR3 is TGTGCCAGCAGCTTCGGCAGTCTAGCTAACTATGGCTACACCTTC. Its translation: CASSFGSLANYGYTF.

The genes are TRBV12-3 or TRBV12-4 and TRBJ2-7; D unclear. Trimming left V 6 bases short and J 7 bases short, with 13 bases between. The CDR3 length is 12 residues. As DNA, the CDR3 is TGTGCCAGCAGCGGCCAACGTGAGGAGCAGTACTTC. Translating it yields CASSGQREEQYF.